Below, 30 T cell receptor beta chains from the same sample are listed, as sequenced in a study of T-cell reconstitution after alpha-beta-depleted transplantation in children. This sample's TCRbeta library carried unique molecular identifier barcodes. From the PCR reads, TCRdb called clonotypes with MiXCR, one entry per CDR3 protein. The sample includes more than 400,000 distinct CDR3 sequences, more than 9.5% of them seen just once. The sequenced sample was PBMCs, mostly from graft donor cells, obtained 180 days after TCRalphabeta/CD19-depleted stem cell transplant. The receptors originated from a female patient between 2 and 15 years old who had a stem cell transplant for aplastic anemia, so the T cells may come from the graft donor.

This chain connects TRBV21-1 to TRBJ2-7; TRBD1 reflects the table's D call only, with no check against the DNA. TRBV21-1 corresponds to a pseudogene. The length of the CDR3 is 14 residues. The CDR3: CASSTGQGSYEQYV. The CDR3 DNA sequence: TGTGCCAGCAGCACAGGACAGGGGTCCTACGAGCAGTACGTC.

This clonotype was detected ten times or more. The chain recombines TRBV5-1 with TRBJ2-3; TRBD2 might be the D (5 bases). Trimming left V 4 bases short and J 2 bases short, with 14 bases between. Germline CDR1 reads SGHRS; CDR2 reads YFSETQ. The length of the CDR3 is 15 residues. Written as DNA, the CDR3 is TGCGCCAGCAGCCGGAAGGCGGGTTTCACAGATACGCAGTATTTT. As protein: CASSRKAGFTDTQYF.

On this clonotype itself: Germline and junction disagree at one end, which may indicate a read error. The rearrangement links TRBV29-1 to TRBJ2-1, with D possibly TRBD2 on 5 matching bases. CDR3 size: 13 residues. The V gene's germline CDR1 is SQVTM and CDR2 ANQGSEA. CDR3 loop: CTVEGQTGNEQFF. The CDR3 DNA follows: TGCACCGTTGAGGGCCAAACGGGAAATGAGCAGTTCTTC.

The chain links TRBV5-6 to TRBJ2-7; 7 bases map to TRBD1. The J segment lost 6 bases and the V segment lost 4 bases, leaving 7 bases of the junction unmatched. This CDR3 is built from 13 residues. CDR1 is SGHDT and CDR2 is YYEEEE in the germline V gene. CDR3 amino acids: CASSQTGKGEQYF. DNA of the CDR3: TGTGCCAGCAGCCAGACAGGGAAGGGCGAGCAGTACTTC.

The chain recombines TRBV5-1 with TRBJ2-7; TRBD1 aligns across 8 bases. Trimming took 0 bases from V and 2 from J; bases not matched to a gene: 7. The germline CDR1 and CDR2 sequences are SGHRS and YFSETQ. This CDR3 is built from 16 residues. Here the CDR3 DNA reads TGCGCCAGCAGCTTGGGGCTGGGGACAGGAGCCTACGAGCAGTACGTC. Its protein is CASSLGLGTGAYEQYV.

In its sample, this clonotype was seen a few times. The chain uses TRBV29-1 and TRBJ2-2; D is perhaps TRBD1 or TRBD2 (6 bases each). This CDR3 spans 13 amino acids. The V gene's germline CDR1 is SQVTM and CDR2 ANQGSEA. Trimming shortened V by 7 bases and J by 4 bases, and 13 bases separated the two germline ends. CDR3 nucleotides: TGCAGCGGCGGGACATTGACCACCGGGGAGCTGTTTTTT. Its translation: CSGGTLTTGELFF.

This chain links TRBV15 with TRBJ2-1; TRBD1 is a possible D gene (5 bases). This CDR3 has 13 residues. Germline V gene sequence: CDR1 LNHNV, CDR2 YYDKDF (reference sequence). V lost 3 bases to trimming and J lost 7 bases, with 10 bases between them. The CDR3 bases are TGTGCCACCAGCAGTAGACAGCGAAATGAGCAGTTCTTC. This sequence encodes CATSSRQRNEQFF.

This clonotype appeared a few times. The CDR3 protein is CASSLRGHGREGTDTQYF. The DNA of the CDR3 is TGTGCCAGCAGTTTGAGGGGGCACGGGCGGGAGGGCACAGATACGCAGTATTTT. This sequence joins TRBV28 and TRBJ2-3; maybe TRBD2 (8 bases). This CDR3 comprises 18 residues. V shed 3 bases and J shed 1 base, with 20 bases lying between them. Per germline, CDR1 MDHEN and CDR2 SYDVKM.

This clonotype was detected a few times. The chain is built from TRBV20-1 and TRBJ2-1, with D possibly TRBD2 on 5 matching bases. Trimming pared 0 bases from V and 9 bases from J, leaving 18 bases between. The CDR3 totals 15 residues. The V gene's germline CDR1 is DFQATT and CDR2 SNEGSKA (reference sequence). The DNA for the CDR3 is TGCAGTGCTAGAGATTGGACTGGCTCTGTAGTTGAGCAGTTCTTC. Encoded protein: CSARDWTGSVVEQFF.

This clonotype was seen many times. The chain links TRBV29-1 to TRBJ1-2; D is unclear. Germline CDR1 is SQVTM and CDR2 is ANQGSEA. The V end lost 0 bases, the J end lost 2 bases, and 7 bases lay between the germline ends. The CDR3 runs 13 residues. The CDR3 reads CSVEEGVNYGYTF. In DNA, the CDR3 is TGCAGCGTTGAAGAGGGAGTCAACTATGGCTACACCTTC.

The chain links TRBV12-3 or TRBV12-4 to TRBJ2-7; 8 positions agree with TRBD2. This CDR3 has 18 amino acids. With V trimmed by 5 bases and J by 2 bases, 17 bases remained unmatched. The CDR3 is CASSLTHLVAGNTYEQYF. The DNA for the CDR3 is TGTGCCAGCAGTCTCACACACCTTGTAGCGGGAAATACCTACGAGCAGTACTTC.

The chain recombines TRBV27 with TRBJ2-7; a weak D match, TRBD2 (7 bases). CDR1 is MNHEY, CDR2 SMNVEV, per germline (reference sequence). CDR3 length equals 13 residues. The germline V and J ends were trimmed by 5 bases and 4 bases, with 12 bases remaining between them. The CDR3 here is CASSRGAEYEQYF. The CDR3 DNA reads TGTGCCAGCAGTCGGGGGGCCGAGTACGAGCAGTACTTC.

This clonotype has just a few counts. CDR3: CASSLGTTGGGLFF. As DNA, the CDR3 is TGTGCCAGCAGCCTTGGGACGACGGGCGGAGGACTGTTCTTC. V usage is TRBV5-6 and J usage is TRBJ2-1; either TRBD1 or TRBD2 may supply D (5 bases each). V lost 4 bases to trimming and J lost 15 bases, with 23 bases between them. Germline CDR1 SGHDT, CDR2 YYEEEE. This CDR3 contains 14 residues.

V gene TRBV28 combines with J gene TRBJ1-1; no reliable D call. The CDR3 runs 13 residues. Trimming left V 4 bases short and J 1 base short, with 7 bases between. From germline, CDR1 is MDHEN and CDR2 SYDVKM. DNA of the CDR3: TGTGCCAGCAGTTGGCTCAAGAACACTGAAGCTTTCTTT. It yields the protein CASSWLKNTEAFF.

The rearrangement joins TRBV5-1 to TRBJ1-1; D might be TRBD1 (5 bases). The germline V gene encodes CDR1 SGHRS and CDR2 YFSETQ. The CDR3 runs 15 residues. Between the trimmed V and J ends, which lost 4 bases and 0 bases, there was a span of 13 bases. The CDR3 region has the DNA TGCGCCAGCAGCCAAACCGGACAAATGAACACTGAAGCTTTCTTT. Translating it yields CASSQTGQMNTEAFF.

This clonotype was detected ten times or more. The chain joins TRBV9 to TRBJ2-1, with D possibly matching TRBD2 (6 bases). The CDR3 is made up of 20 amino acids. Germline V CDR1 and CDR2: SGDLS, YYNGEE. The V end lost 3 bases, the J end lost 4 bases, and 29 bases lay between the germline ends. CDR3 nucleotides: TGTGCCAGCAGCGACCCTAGCGCTGGCGCTATGGCGTTAGCTTACAATGAGCAGTTCTTC. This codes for CASSDPSAGAMALAYNEQFF.

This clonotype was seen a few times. The CDR3 here is CASSLELTWEQYF. The CDR3 DNA reads TGTGCCAGCAGCTTAGAACTGACCTGGGAGCAGTACTTC. V gene TRBV7-2 combines with J gene TRBJ2-7, with D hard to call. Trimming left V 1 base short and J 7 bases short, with 11 bases between. There are 13 residues in the CDR3. The germline CDR1 and CDR2 sequences are SGHTA and FQGNSA.

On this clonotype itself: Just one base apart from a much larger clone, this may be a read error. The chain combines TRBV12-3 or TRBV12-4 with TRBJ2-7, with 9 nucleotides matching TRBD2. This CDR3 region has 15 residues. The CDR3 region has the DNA TGTGCCAGTAGTTTATTTAGCGGGAGCCCCCACGAGCATTACTTC. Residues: CASSLFSGSPHEHYF.

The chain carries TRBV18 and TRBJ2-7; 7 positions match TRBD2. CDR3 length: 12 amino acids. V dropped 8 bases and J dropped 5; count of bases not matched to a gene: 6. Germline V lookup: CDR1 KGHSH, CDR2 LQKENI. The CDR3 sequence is CASAPGGHEQYF. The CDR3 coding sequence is TGTGCCAGCGCCCCGGGGGGTCACGAGCAGTACTTC.

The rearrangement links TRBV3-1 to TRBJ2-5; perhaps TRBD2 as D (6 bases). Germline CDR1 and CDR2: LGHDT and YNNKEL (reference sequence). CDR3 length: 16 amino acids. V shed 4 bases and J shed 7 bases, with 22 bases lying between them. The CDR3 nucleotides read TGTGCCAGCAGCCCCCCCCTAGCGCGGGAACCGGGGACCCAGTACTTC. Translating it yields CASSPPLAREPGTQYF.

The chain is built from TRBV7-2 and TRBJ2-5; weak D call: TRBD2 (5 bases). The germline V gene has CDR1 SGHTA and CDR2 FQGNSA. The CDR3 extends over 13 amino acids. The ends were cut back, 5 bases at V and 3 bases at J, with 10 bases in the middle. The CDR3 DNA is TGTGCCAGCAGCCGGACTCCCAAAGAGACCCAGTACTTC. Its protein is CASSRTPKETQYF.

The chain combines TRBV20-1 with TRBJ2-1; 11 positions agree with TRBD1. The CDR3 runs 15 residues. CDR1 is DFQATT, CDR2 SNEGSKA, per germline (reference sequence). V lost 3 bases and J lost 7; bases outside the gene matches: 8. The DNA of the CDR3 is TGCAGTGCTAGCGCTGGACAGGGGGCTGTTAATGAGCAGTTCTTC. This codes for CSASAGQGAVNEQFF.

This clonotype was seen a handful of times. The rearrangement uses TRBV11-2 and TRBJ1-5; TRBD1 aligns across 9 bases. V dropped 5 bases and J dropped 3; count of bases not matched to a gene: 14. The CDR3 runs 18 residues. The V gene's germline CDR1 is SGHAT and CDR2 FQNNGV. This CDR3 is CASSVTTRDREYNQPQHF. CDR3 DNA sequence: TGTGCCAGCAGCGTAACTACGCGGGACAGGGAGTACAATCAGCCCCAGCATTTT.

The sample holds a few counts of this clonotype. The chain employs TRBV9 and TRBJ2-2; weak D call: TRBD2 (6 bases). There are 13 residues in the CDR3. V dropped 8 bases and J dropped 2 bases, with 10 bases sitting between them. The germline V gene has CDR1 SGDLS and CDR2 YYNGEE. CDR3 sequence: CASMGLNTGELFF. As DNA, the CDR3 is TGTGCCAGTATGGGACTTAACACCGGGGAGCTGTTTTTT.

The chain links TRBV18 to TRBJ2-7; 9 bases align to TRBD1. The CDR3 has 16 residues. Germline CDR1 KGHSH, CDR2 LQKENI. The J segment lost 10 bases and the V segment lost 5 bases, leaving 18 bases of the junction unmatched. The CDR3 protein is CASSSRGQGMGHDQYF. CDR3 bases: TGTGCCAGCTCATCACGGGGACAGGGAATGGGGCATGATCAGTACTTC.

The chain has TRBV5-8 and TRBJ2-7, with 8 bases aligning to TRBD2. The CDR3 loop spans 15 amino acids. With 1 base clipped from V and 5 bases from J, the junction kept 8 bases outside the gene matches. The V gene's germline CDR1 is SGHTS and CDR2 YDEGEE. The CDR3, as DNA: TGTGCCAGCAGCTTGCGGGAGGGCCGCTATAACGAGCAGTACGTC. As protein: CASSLREGRYNEQYV.

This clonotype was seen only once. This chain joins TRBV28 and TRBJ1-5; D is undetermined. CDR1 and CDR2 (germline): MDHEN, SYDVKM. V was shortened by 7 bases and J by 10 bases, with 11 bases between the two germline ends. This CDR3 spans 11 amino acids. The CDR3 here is CASNFSGPQHF. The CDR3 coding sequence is TGTGCCAGCAATTTCTCGGGTCCCCAGCATTTT.

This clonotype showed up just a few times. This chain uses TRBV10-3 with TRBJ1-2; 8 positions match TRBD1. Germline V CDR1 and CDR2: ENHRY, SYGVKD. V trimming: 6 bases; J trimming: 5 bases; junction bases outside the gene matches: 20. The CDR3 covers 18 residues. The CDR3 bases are TGTGCCATCAGCAGCTCGATGCGACAGGGGCCGGATTTATATGGCTACACCTTC. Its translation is CAISSSMRQGPDLYGYTF.

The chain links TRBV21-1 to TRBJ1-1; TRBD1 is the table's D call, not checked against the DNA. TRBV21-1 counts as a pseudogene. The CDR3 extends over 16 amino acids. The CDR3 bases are TGTGCCAGCAGCCGCGGACAGGGTATATCGCACACTGAAGCTTTCTTT. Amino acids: CASSRGQGISHTEAFF.

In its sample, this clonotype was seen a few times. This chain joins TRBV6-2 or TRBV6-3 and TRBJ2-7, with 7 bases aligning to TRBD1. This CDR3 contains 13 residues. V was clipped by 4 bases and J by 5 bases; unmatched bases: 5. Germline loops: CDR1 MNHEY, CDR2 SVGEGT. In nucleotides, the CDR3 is TGTGCCAGCAGTTTGAACAGGGGACACGAGCAGTACTTC. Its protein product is CASSLNRGHEQYF.